The entry below gives a single TCR beta chain sequence along with its context. Its antigen is currently unknown. In germline, CDR1 is SGHTA, CDR2 FQGNSA. V trimming: 3 bases; J trimming: 2 bases; junction bases outside the gene matches: 6. The CDR3 totals 15 residues. PCR amplification relied on 60 Vbeta primers (plus 13 Jbeta primers). Using immunoSEQ multiplex PCR, the repertoire was profiled, and TCRdb retains in-frame clones only, with some absent. Of around 91,000 clones in the sample, 75% to 80% were seen once. The data are from a study of cytomegalovirus exposure and HLA in healthy donors. Notes on the study in general: A highly shared variant cluster was judged a likely technical artifact. Reported performance of the classifier showed diagnosis of cytomegalovirus status with high specificity and sensitivity. In vitro work confirmed that a few CMV-associated chains recognize CMV antigens. TCR beta chain V- and J-gene trimming was linked, in a later analysis, to a missense variant in DCLRE1C.

The gene calls are TRBV7-2 and TRBJ2-7; 8 nucleotides match TRBD2. This sequence originates from a woman between 35 and 50 years old in good health and CMV-seropositive. Material for sequencing was PBMCs. The CDR3 sequence: CASSLGRGATYEQYF. The CDR3 DNA is TGTGCCAGCAGCTTGGGGCGGGGGGCTACCTACGAGCAGTACTTC.